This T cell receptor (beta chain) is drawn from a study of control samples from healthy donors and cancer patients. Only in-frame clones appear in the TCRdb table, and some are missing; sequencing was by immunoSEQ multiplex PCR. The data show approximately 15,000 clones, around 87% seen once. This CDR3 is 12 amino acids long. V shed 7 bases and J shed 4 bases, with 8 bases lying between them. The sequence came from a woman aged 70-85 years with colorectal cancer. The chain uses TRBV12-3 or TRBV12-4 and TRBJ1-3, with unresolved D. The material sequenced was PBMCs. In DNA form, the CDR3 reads TGTGCCAGCAATCTCTGGGGAAACACCATATATTTT. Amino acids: CASNLWGNTIYF.